The rows below give T cell receptor beta chains drawn from one sample of a study of blood T cell repertoires in COVID-19. Libraries were prepared by immunoSEQ multiplex PCR; TCRdb keeps only in-frame clonotypes and omits some of them. The table records fewer than 250,000 clones, 75% to 90% of them present only once. Sequencing was done on a sample of PBMCs or T cells enriched from blood (not recorded which). All receptors come from a man aged 50-59 years who had been exposed to COVID-19. CDR3s include the opening cysteine and the closing phenylalanine or tryptophan. D genes are given only for firm matches. Clone size is not always given. Where it is, it says once, few, many or a class for expanded clones.

d_call	clone_size	j_call	cdr3_length	v_call	cdr3_aa	cdr3_nt
NA	NA	TRBJ2-3	12	TRBV10-3	CAIKQGPDTQYF	TGTGCCATCAAACAGGGACCAGATACGCAGTATTTT
NA	NA	TRBJ1-6	18	TRBV27	CASSLKADRSSYNSPLHF	TGTGCCAGCAGCCTAAAGGCCGACAGGAGCTCCTATAATTCACCCCTCCACTTT
NA	NA	TRBJ2-1	14	TRBV4-1	CASSQGSGRDEQFF	TGCGCCAGCAGCCAAGGTTCGGGTCGGGATGAGCAGTTCTTC
TRBD2	NA	TRBJ2-1	15	TRBV9	CASTPPGGPYNEQFF	TGTGCCAGCACCCCTCCGGGAGGGCCTTACAATGAGCAGTTCTTC
NA	NA	TRBJ1-6	13	TRBV21-1	CASEASYNSPLHF	TGTGCCAGCGAGGCCTCCTATAATTCACCCCTCCACTTT
TRBD2	NA	TRBJ2-1	17	TRBV7-3	CASGVGTSESSYNEQFF	TGTGCCAGCGGGGTCGGGACTAGCGAGAGCTCCTACAATGAGCAGTTCTTC
NA	once	TRBJ1-5	13	TRBV10-3	CAISEGVGQPQHF	TGTGCCATCAGTGAAGGGGTAGGACAGCCCCAGCATTTT
TRBD2	once	TRBJ2-1	16	TRBV11-3	CASSPRTSGKYHEQFF	TGTGCCAGCAGCCCTAGGACTAGCGGGAAGTATCATGAGCAGTTCTTC
NA	NA	TRBJ2-5	15	TRBV3-1/TRBV3-2	CASSPYRGGEETQYF	TGTGCCAGCAGCCCTTATAGGGGGGGGGAAGAGACCCAGTACTTC
NA	NA	TRBJ1-1	14	TRBV2	CASSEGGENTEAFF	TGTGCCAGCAGTGAAGGGGGGGAGAACACTGAAGCTTTCTTT
NA	NA	TRBJ1-1	11	TRBV5-4	CASSYSTEAFF	TGTGCCAGCAGCTACAGCACTGAAGCTTTCTTT
NA	once	TRBJ2-3	15	TRBV7-8	CASRRYRKFTDTQYF	TGTGCCAGCAGAAGATACAGAAAATTCACAGATACGCAGTATTTT
TRBD1	NA	TRBJ1-1	14	TRBV27	CASSYRGRDTEAFF	TGTGCCAGCAGTTACAGGGGGCGCGACACTGAAGCTTTCTTT
NA	NA	TRBJ1-3	16	TRBV6-1	CASSEFPGPSGNTIYF	TGTGCCAGCAGTGAATTTCCTGGCCCCTCTGGAAACACCATATATTTT
TRBD1	NA	TRBJ1-5	15	TRBV19	CASRRDREGIQPQHF	TGTGCCAGTAGGAGAGACAGGGAAGGGATTCAGCCCCAGCATTTT
NA	NA	TRBJ1-2	14	TRBV7-2	CASSFSRGNYGYTF	TGTGCCAGCAGCTTTTCGCGGGGGAACTATGGCTACACCTTC
TRBD2	NA	TRBJ2-3	16	TRBV5-4	CASSILAGGPIDTQYF	TGTGCCAGCAGCATTTTAGCGGGAGGGCCGATAGATACGCAGTATTTT
NA	NA	TRBJ2-2	11	TRBV27	CASSLYGELFF	TGTGCCAGCAGTTTGTACGGGGAGCTGTTTTTT
NA	NA	TRBJ1-6	13	TRBV19	CASKGGPGSPLHF	TGTGCCAGTAAGGGGGGGCCCGGGTCACCCCTCCACTTT
TRBD1	NA	TRBJ2-2	16	TRBV3-1/TRBV3-2	CASRPPGQGANGELFF	TGTGCCAGCAGACCCCCGGGACAGGGGGCGAACGGGGAGCTGTTTTTT
TRBD2	NA	TRBJ2-1	16	TRBV19	CASSFDLAGVLDEQFF	TGTGCCAGTAGTTTCGATCTAGCGGGGGTTTTGGATGAGCAGTTCTTC
NA	NA	TRBJ1-5	17	TRBV18	CASSPRGDPRGNQPQHF	TGTGCCAGCTCACCACGGGGGGACCCTCGGGGAAATCAGCCCCAGCATTTT
TRBD1	NA	TRBJ1-1	15	TRBV28	CASSLGRTGLTEAFF	TGTGCCAGCAGCCTCGGTCGGACAGGGTTGACTGAAGCTTTCTTT
NA	NA	TRBJ1-1	17	TRBV28	CASSLTLTSYEHREAFF	TGTGCCAGCAGTTTAACTCTCACAAGCTATGAACACAGGGAAGCTTTCTTT